This T cell receptor (beta chain) came from a study of blood T cell repertoires in COVID-19. Whole-study context: T cells, B-cell-depleted T cells, or PBMCs supplied cDNA or gDNA.

Authors' processing steps: Scientists estimated how many nucleated cells there were by amplifying reference gene primers. Here immunoSEQ multiplex PCR was the method, and the copy in TCRdb shows in-frame clones only, minus some. V and J calls and clone size are given by that table; D and trimming were obtained from the DNA. The sample has approximately 230,000 clones; 70% to 90% are singletons. Germline V gives CDR1 LNHDA, CDR2 SQIVND (reference sequence). This CDR3 contains 13 residues. The ends lost 6 bases at V and 4 bases at J; junction bases unmatched: 4. The source is a young woman with COVID-19, enrolled during active disease. The chain carries TRBV19 and TRBJ2-7, with 9 bases that match TRBD1. The sequenced sample was peripheral blood. CDR3 nucleotide sequence: TGTGCCAGTAGCCGACAGGGGGGGTACGAGCAGTACGTC. Translation: CASSRQGGYEQYV.